These 14 T cell receptor beta chains came from one sample sequenced in a study of tumor and adjacent non-tumor tissue in lung cancer. RNA was extracted from bulk tissue without any cell sorting. A modified ARM-PCR protocol with three rounds of nested PCR amplified TCRbeta. One entry per CDR3 protein, called by TCRdb with MiXCR from the multiplex PCR reads. The table shows about 120,000 distinct CDR3 sequences, with nearly 85% occurring only once. The sample comprised lung tumor tissue. Receptor source: a man aged 65 to 85 with non-small cell lung cancer.

Regarding this clonotype: The germline gene is not matched at one end of the junction; a read error may be the cause. The chain links TRBV12-5 to TRBJ1-5; a possible D gene is TRBD1 (5 bases). The CDR3 runs 13 residues. CDR1 is LGHNT, CDR2 FRNRAP, per germline. CDR3 sequence reads: CASEFDRNQPQDF. The CDR3 nucleotides read TGTGCTAGTGAATTTGACAGAAATCAGCCCCAGGATTTT. The entire variable domain, with the rest obtained from reference TRBV12-5 and TRBJ1-5, is as follows: DARVTQTPRHKVTEMGQEVTMRCQPILGHNTVFWYRQTMMQGLELLAYFRNRAPLDDSGMPKDRFSAEMPDATLATLKIQPSEPRDSAVYFCASEFDRNQPQDFGDGTRLSIL.

Notes on this clonotype: At one end the junction does not follow the germline gene, possibly because of a read error. The chain joins TRBV18 to TRBJ2-1; D ambiguous. Germline V gene data show CDR1 as KGHSH and CDR2 as LQKENI. CDR3 length equals 15 residues. Written as DNA, the CDR3 is TGTGCCTGCTCACCACCGGGCCGCTCCTACAATGAGCAGTTATTC. It codes for CACSPPGRSYNEQLF.

Comment on this clonotype: At one boundary the junction diverges from the germline segment, which might be a read error. The V and J genes are TRBV6-5 and TRBJ2-2, with 7 bases that match TRBD1. The CDR3 runs 14 residues. Looked up from germline, CDR1 is MNHEY and CDR2 is SVGAGI. CDR3 DNA: TGTGCCAGCAGAATGCAGGAGGCCACAGGGGAGCTATTTTTT. Translating it yields CASRMQEATGELFF.

Notes on this clonotype: A much more abundant neighbour one base away suggests this may be a read error. This chain links TRBV10-3 with TRBJ1-1; D gene ambiguous. The CDR3 sequence is 15 residues long. Per germline, CDR1 ENHRY and CDR2 SYGVKD. The CDR3 loop reads CAICDSRVMNTEAFF. The DNA for the CDR3 is TGTGCCATCTGTGATAGTAGGGTAATGAACACTGAAGCTTTCTTT.

In the case of this clonotype: This may stem from a read error, because a much larger clone lies one nucleotide away. V and J are TRBV20-1 and TRBJ1-5; TRBD1 might be the D (5 bases). V dropped 3 bases and J dropped 7 bases, with 16 bases sitting between them. Germline V gene lookup returns CDR1 DFQATT and CDR2 SNEGSKA (reference sequence). This CDR3 contains 14 residues. For the CDR3, the DNA is TGCAGTGCTAGTAACGGGACGGGGAACCAGCCCCAGCATTTT. It specifies CSASNGTGNQPQHF.

As regards this clonotype: One end of the junction is discordant with germline, which a read error may explain. The V and J genes are TRBV6-5 and TRBJ2-4; D not resolved. Per the germline V gene, CDR1 is MNHEY and CDR2 is SVGAGI. The CDR3 totals 13 residues. The CDR3 sequence: CVSLSLAKNIQYF. The CDR3 region has the DNA TGTGTCAGCCTTTCCCTAGCCAAAAACATTCAGTACTTC.

Worth noting for this clonotype: Compared with germline, one end of the junction differs, possibly owing to a read error. The J gene is TRBJ1-2, the V gene TRBV4-1; weak D call: TRBD1 (5 bases). The germline gives CDR1 MGHRA, CDR2 YSYEKL. This CDR3 is built from 15 residues. The chain's CDR3 is CASSRAGRGFEGYTF. CDR3 nucleotide sequence: TGCGCCAGTAGCCGCGCGGGACGGGGTTTTGAAGGCTACACCTTC.

The chain has TRBV4-1 and TRBJ1-6; no definite D call. This CDR3 comprises 17 residues. V shed 0 bases and J shed 15 bases, with 24 bases lying between them. Germline V gives CDR1 MGHRA, CDR2 YSYEKL. CDR3 coding DNA: TGCGCCAGCAGCCAAGAGTCCAAATCCTCCTTTAATCCACGCCTCCACTTT. Translation: CASSQESKSSFNPRLHF.

For this clonotype: This sequence may be a read error, since a much larger clone differs from it by one base. Lacking the conserved final phenylalanine or tryptophan, this CDR3 likely reflects a read error. The chain combines TRBV5-1 with TRBJ1-5; 7 nucleotides agree with TRBD1. The V and J ends lost 2 bases and 9 bases, in that order; junction bases with no gene match: 8. The CDR3 has 14 residues. Germline CDR1 SGHRS, CDR2 YFSETQ. The CDR3 spells CASSLTGTEPPQHL. The CDR3 DNA sequence: TGCGCCAGCAGCTTAACCGGGACAGAGCCGCCCCAGCATTTA.

The rearrangement joins TRBV6-1 to TRBJ1-5, with 8 bases lining up with TRBD1. In germline, CDR1 is MNHNS, CDR2 SASEGT. The V gene end was trimmed by 3 bases and the J gene end by 13 bases; junction bases not matched to a gene: 17. The CDR3 length is 16 residues. In DNA form, the CDR3 reads TGTGCCAGCAGTGAGGGGGCCCGACAGGGGTCTCAGCATCAGCATTTT. It specifies CASSEGARQGSQHQHF.

Notes on this clonotype: At one boundary the junction diverges from the germline segment, which might be a read error. The gene calls are TRBV20-1 and TRBJ2-2; D possibly corresponds to TRBD2 (5 bases). Germline V gene sequence: CDR1 DFQATT, CDR2 SNEGSKA (reference sequence). This CDR3 comprises 15 residues. The CDR3: CTASPLRTTTGELFF. The CDR3 DNA reads as TGCACTGCTAGCCCCTTGCGAACCACCACAGGGGAGCTGTTTTTT.

With respect to this clonotype: At one end, the junction sequence differs from germline, possibly due to a read error. The chain has TRBV2 and TRBJ1-2, with unresolved D. The CDR3 is 14 amino acids. Germline V gene lookup returns CDR1 SNHLY and CDR2 FYNNEI. This CDR3 reads CDSSGEKGSYGYTF. DNA of the CDR3: TGTGACAGCAGTGGTGAGAAAGGGAGTTATGGCTACACCTTC.

Turning to this clonotype: Since no conserved phenylalanine or tryptophan closes the CDR3, a read error is the likely cause. V gene TRBV4-2 combines with J gene TRBJ2-3; no firm D call. The length of the CDR3 is 16 residues. The germline V and J ends were trimmed by 1 base and 3 bases, with 14 bases remaining between them. Germline V gives CDR1 LGHNA, CDR2 YNFKEQ. CDR3 DNA sequence: TGTGCCAGCAGCCAAGCTCCAAGAAGCGTTACAGATACGCAGTATTGT. Translated: CASSQAPRSVTDTQYC.

In this sample, this clonotype turned up once. This CDR3 fails to terminate in the conserved phenylalanine or tryptophan, so it likely reflects a read error. The chain is built from TRBV13 and TRBJ2-7, with a weak D call TRBD2 (6 bases). The CDR3 length is 13 residues. Germline values: CDR1 PRHDT, CDR2 FYEKMQ (reference sequence). The chain's CDR3 is CASSSTTGDEQYI. In DNA, the CDR3 is TGTGCCAGCAGCTCAACCACGGGAGACGAACAGTACATC.